The present TCR beta chain was sequenced within a study of neurological immune-mediated disorders. There are a few counts of this clonotype. Antigen: not known. Stated time point: longitudinal time-point 2. Stored at -80 C, 2 million PBMCs were the source of the unsorted libraries. This CDR3 is built from 15 residues. Between the trimmed V and J ends, which lost 5 bases and 5 bases, there was a span of 16 bases. The germline CDR1 and CDR2 sequences are MDHEN and SYDVKM. The authors made cDNA by 5'RACE with 10-nucleotide random UMIs. Each CDR3 protein is one row after TCRdb ran MiXCR on the 5' RACE reads. The sample shows about 66,000 distinct CDR3 sequences, more than 9.5% of them seen only once. Study-wide results and limits: The level of TCR clonal expansion was highest in patients with HTLV-1-associated myelopathy and lowest in multiple sclerosis, where it fell below the level seen in healthy controls.

The sequence was obtained from a man aged 30 to 39 in good health. The chain uses TRBV28 and TRBJ1-5; D is unclear. The sequenced sample consisted of PBMCs. In DNA form, the CDR3 reads TGTGCCAGCAGTCCCCCCCGAGTGAATGATCAGCCCCAGCATTTT. Its translation: CASSPPRVNDQPQHF.